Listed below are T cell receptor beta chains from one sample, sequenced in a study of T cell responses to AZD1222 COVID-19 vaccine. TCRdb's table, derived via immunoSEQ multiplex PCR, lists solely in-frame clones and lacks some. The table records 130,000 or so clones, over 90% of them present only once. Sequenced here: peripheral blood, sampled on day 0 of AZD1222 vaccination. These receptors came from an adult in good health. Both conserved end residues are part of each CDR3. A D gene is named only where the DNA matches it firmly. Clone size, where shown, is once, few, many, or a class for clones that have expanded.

CDR3 DNA: TGTGCCAGCAGTTACTCGAGACAGGGATCCTACGAGCAGTACTTC
CDR3 protein: CASSYSRQGSYEQYF
D gene: TRBD1
J gene: TRBJ2-7
V gene: TRBV6-5
clone size: .

CDR3 DNA: TGTGCCAGCAGTTACGAGGGGAGGGACACTGAAGCTTTCTTT
CDR3 protein: CASSYEGRDTEAFF
D gene: .
J gene: TRBJ1-1
V gene: TRBV6-6
clone size: .

CDR3 DNA: TGCGCCAGCAGCCAAGAAGGAGTGCTGTACTTC
CDR3 protein: CASSQEGVLYF
D gene: .
J gene: TRBJ2-7
V gene: TRBV4-1
clone size: .

CDR3 DNA: TGTGCCAGCAGATCCGGGTACAATGAGCAGTTCTTC
CDR3 protein: CASRSGYNEQFF
D gene: .
J gene: TRBJ2-1
V gene: TRBV11-2
clone size: .

CDR3 DNA: TGTGCCAGCAGCCAAGATAGAGGAAGCCGCTACACCTTC
CDR3 protein: CASSQDRGSRYTF
D gene: .
J gene: TRBJ1-2
V gene: TRBV3-1/TRBV3-2
clone size: once

CDR3 DNA: TGTGCCAGCTCACCAGGGATCGAGCAGCCCCAGCATTTT
CDR3 protein: CASSPGIEQPQHF
D gene: .
J gene: TRBJ1-5
V gene: TRBV18
clone size: .

CDR3 DNA: TGTGCCAGCAGTGAGACCGACAGCTATAGCAATCAGCCCCAGCATTTT
CDR3 protein: CASSETDSYSNQPQHF
D gene: .
J gene: TRBJ1-5
V gene: TRBV2
clone size: .

CDR3 DNA: TGTGCCAGCGAACGAGCGAAGTATGGCTACACCTTC
CDR3 protein: CASERAKYGYTF
D gene: .
J gene: TRBJ1-2
V gene: TRBV6-5
clone size: once

CDR3 DNA: TGTGCCAGCAGCTCCTCCGAATTCGAACCTTACGAGCAGTACTTC
CDR3 protein: CASSSSEFEPYEQYF
D gene: .
J gene: TRBJ2-7
V gene: TRBV11-2
clone size: once

CDR3 DNA: TGTGCCAGCTCACCACCAGGCGGAGTGTACCCTTACAATGAGCAGTTCTTC
CDR3 protein: CASSPPGGVYPYNEQFF
D gene: .
J gene: TRBJ2-1
V gene: TRBV18
clone size: .

CDR3 DNA: TGTGCCAGTAAATCCGGGACCGCTTCCTCCTACGAGCAGTACTTC
CDR3 protein: CASKSGTASSYEQYF
D gene: .
J gene: TRBJ2-7
V gene: TRBV19
clone size: .

CDR3 DNA: TGTGCCAGTAGTACTCTCCCCAAGGTTCGCAATCAGCCCCAGCATTTT
CDR3 protein: CASSTLPKVRNQPQHF
D gene: .
J gene: TRBJ1-5
V gene: TRBV19
clone size: .

CDR3 DNA: TGTGCCAGCAGCTTGCTAGATGAGCAGTTCTTC
CDR3 protein: CASSLLDEQFF
D gene: .
J gene: TRBJ2-1
V gene: TRBV5-6
clone size: .

CDR3 DNA: TGTGCCAGCAGCCCCACGCCCGTTTCGAACACTGAAGCTTTCTTT
CDR3 protein: CASSPTPVSNTEAFF
D gene: .
J gene: TRBJ1-1
V gene: TRBV5-6
clone size: .

CDR3 DNA: TGCGCCAGCAGCTTTGGGACGGAGGGGACTGAAGCTTTCTTT
CDR3 protein: CASSFGTEGTEAFF
D gene: .
J gene: TRBJ1-1
V gene: TRBV5-1
clone size: .

CDR3 DNA: TGTGCCAGCTCAAGACACAGGGATAGGTCGGAGACCCAGTACTTC
CDR3 protein: CASSRHRDRSETQYF
D gene: .
J gene: TRBJ2-5
V gene: TRBV18
clone size: .

CDR3 DNA: TGTGCCAGCTCACCACGCATACAGGGCCTTTACGAGCAGTACTTC
CDR3 protein: CASSPRIQGLYEQYF
D gene: .
J gene: TRBJ2-7
V gene: TRBV18
clone size: .

CDR3 DNA: TGTGCCAGCAGTTTAGCCGGGGAGGGACCCCTCCACTTT
CDR3 protein: CASSLAGEGPLHF
D gene: .
J gene: TRBJ1-6
V gene: TRBV27
clone size: .

CDR3 DNA: TGTGCCAGCAGTGACTCGGGGGGCTATGGCTACACCTTC
CDR3 protein: CASSDSGGYGYTF
D gene: .
J gene: TRBJ1-2
V gene: TRBV27
clone size: .

CDR3 DNA: TGTGCCAGCAGCTTAGTGTCCGGGTGGCCCGTGAACACTGAAGCTTTCTTT
CDR3 protein: CASSLVSGWPVNTEAFF
D gene: .
J gene: TRBJ1-1
V gene: TRBV7-9
clone size: .

CDR3 DNA: TGTGCCAGCAGCCAGGTAGGGACAGGACGCTCTTACGAGCAGTACTTC
CDR3 protein: CASSQVGTGRSYEQYF
D gene: TRBD1
J gene: TRBJ2-7
V gene: TRBV3-1/TRBV3-2
clone size: once

CDR3 DNA: TGTGCCAGCAGTTACTCGAAAGGAAACTATGGCTACACCTTC
CDR3 protein: CASSYSKGNYGYTF
D gene: .
J gene: TRBJ1-2
V gene: TRBV6-5
clone size: .

CDR3 DNA: TGTGCCAGCAGGGGTGGACGTGAAGCTTTCTTT
CDR3 protein: CASRGGREAFF
D gene: .
J gene: TRBJ1-1
V gene: TRBV2
clone size: .

CDR3 DNA: TGCAGTGCTTACGATGGAAACACCATATATTTT
CDR3 protein: CSAYDGNTIYF
D gene: .
J gene: TRBJ1-3
V gene: TRBV20-1
clone size: .

CDR3 DNA: TGTGCCAGCAGCGTAGGCGGGGGATGGGGTCAGCCCCAGCATTTT
CDR3 protein: CASSVGGGWGQPQHF
D gene: .
J gene: TRBJ1-5
V gene: TRBV9
clone size: .

CDR3 DNA: TGTGCCATCAGTACGCTACCCTACGAGCAGTACTTC
CDR3 protein: CAISTLPYEQYF
D gene: .
J gene: TRBJ2-7
V gene: TRBV10-3
clone size: .

CDR3 DNA: TGCGCCAGCAGCCCCTGGACAGATGTTATGGGGACCCAGTACTTC
CDR3 protein: CASSPWTDVMGTQYF
D gene: .
J gene: TRBJ2-5
V gene: TRBV4-1
clone size: .

CDR3 DNA: TGCGCCAGCAGCCAAGGTTGGGCCAGGGGGCCCTATGGCTACACCTTC
CDR3 protein: CASSQGWARGPYGYTF
D gene: TRBD1
J gene: TRBJ1-2
V gene: TRBV4-1
clone size: few

CDR3 DNA: TGTGCCAGCAGTTACTCAGGGATCGGGAGCTCCTACGAGCAGTACTTC
CDR3 protein: CASSYSGIGSSYEQYF
D gene: .
J gene: TRBJ2-7
V gene: TRBV6-5
clone size: .

CDR3 DNA: TGTGCCAGCCTTTCACGAGGGACTGGGTTAGATACGCAGTATTTT
CDR3 protein: CASLSRGTGLDTQYF
D gene: .
J gene: TRBJ2-3
V gene: TRBV5-6
clone size: .

CDR3 DNA: TGTGCCAGCAGCTTAGCGGCAGGAAATTATGGCTACACCTTC
CDR3 protein: CASSLAAGNYGYTF
D gene: .
J gene: TRBJ1-2
V gene: TRBV7-2
clone size: .

CDR3 DNA: TGTGCCAGCAGCTTGCCTTGGCAGGGCGGTCGAGGCTACACCTTC
CDR3 protein: CASSLPWQGGRGYTF
D gene: .
J gene: TRBJ1-2
V gene: TRBV5-4
clone size: .

CDR3 DNA: TGTGCCAGCTCGGCGTCGACAGCTTACGAGCAGTACTTC
CDR3 protein: CASSASTAYEQYF
D gene: .
J gene: TRBJ2-7
V gene: TRBV6-5
clone size: .

CDR3 DNA: TGTGCCAGCAGCTTAGGGCCCTCCCGGAGAGATACGCAGTATTTT
CDR3 protein: CASSLGPSRRDTQYF
D gene: .
J gene: TRBJ2-3
V gene: TRBV7-6
clone size: .

CDR3 DNA: TGTGCCAGCAGCCGAATGACTACCGGGACAGGGCCGAACACTGAAGCTTTCTTT
CDR3 protein: CASSRMTTGTGPNTEAFF
D gene: TRBD1
J gene: TRBJ1-1
V gene: TRBV14
clone size: .

CDR3 DNA: TGTGCCAGCAGTTACGACGAGGGGGGGACCGAGACCCAGTACTTC
CDR3 protein: CASSYDEGGTETQYF
D gene: .
J gene: TRBJ2-5
V gene: TRBV6-2/TRBV6-3
clone size: .

CDR3 DNA: TGTGCCAGCAGTTACTCGTCCGAGCAGTACTTC
CDR3 protein: CASSYSSEQYF
D gene: .
J gene: TRBJ2-7
V gene: TRBV6-5
clone size: once

CDR3 DNA: TGTGCCAGTAGTATAGATCCAGGGGCGAGCAATCAGCCCCAGCATTTT
CDR3 protein: CASSIDPGASNQPQHF
D gene: .
J gene: TRBJ1-5
V gene: TRBV19
clone size: .

CDR3 DNA: TGTGCCAGCTGGGCCGTTAGAGGCAATCAGCCCCAGCATTTT
CDR3 protein: CASWAVRGNQPQHF
D gene: .
J gene: TRBJ1-5
V gene: TRBV6-6
clone size: .

CDR3 DNA: TGTGCCAGCAGCGTAGGGAAGCGGGGCTGGACAGATACGCAGTATTTT
CDR3 protein: CASSVGKRGWTDTQYF
D gene: TRBD2
J gene: TRBJ2-3
V gene: TRBV9
clone size: .

CDR3 DNA: TGTGCCAGCAGCCCAAGACGTTATGGCTACACCTTC
CDR3 protein: CASSPRRYGYTF
D gene: .
J gene: TRBJ1-2
V gene: TRBV7-8
clone size: few

CDR3 DNA: TGTGCCAGCAGGGGGCGGGGTAGCAATCAGCCCCAGCATTTT
CDR3 protein: CASRGRGSNQPQHF
D gene: .
J gene: TRBJ1-5
V gene: TRBV2
clone size: .

CDR3 DNA: TGTGCCAGCATGGCAGGGTTTTTTTCGGACACTGAAGCTTTCTTT
CDR3 protein: CASMAGFFSDTEAFF
D gene: .
J gene: TRBJ1-1
V gene: TRBV5-6
clone size: few

CDR3 DNA: TGCGCCAGCAGCCTGGAGGGTCTCCCTAACTATGGCTACACCTTC
CDR3 protein: CASSLEGLPNYGYTF
D gene: .
J gene: TRBJ1-2
V gene: TRBV5-1
clone size: .

CDR3 DNA: TGCGCCAGCAGTGGCCCAGGGACTAGCGGGCGCACAGATACGCAGTATTTT
CDR3 protein: CASSGPGTSGRTDTQYF
D gene: TRBD2
J gene: TRBJ2-3
V gene: TRBV10-1
clone size: .

CDR3 DNA: TGTGCCAGCAGCTCCCCGGGGGGCGGAGGAAACACCATATATTTT
CDR3 protein: CASSSPGGGGNTIYF
D gene: .
J gene: TRBJ1-3
V gene: TRBV5-8
clone size: .

CDR3 DNA: TGTGCCAGTAAGGCCGGCGGGAGCTCCTATAATTCACCCCTCCACTTT
CDR3 protein: CASKAGGSSYNSPLHF
D gene: .
J gene: TRBJ1-6
V gene: TRBV19
clone size: few

CDR3 DNA: TGCGCCAGCAGCTTGGGCGGGGAGAGCACAGATACGCAGTATTTT
CDR3 protein: CASSLGGESTDTQYF
D gene: .
J gene: TRBJ2-3
V gene: TRBV5-1
clone size: .

CDR3 DNA: TGCAGCGTTGAATTGGGACAGGGTAATGAAAAACTGTTTTTT
CDR3 protein: CSVELGQGNEKLFF
D gene: TRBD1
J gene: TRBJ1-4
V gene: TRBV29-1
clone size: .

CDR3 DNA: TGTGCCAGCAGCCCGGGACAGGTAAGCACTGAAGCTTTCTTT
CDR3 protein: CASSPGQVSTEAFF
D gene: TRBD1
J gene: TRBJ1-1
V gene: TRBV11-3
clone size: .

CDR3 DNA: TGTGCCAGCAAAGGGGGATCCGGTCAGCCCCAGCATTTT
CDR3 protein: CASKGGSGQPQHF
D gene: .
J gene: TRBJ1-5
V gene: TRBV6-5
clone size: few

CDR3 DNA: TGTGCCAGCAGCTTGGGTCAGGGTGGCCAGCCCCAGCATTTT
CDR3 protein: CASSLGQGGQPQHF
D gene: .
J gene: TRBJ1-5
V gene: TRBV5-6
clone size: once

CDR3 DNA: TGTGCCAGCAGCCGAACCGGGTCCACAAGCTCCTACAATGAGCAGTTCTTC
CDR3 protein: CASSRTGSTSSYNEQFF
D gene: .
J gene: TRBJ2-1
V gene: TRBV3-1/TRBV3-2
clone size: once

CDR3 DNA: TGTGCCAGCAGTTTAGGGGGTGGCACTGAAGCTTTCTTT
CDR3 protein: CASSLGGGTEAFF
D gene: .
J gene: TRBJ1-1
V gene: TRBV6-2/TRBV6-3
clone size: .

CDR3 DNA: TGTGCCAGCAGTGCCGGTTGGGGAGATACGCAGTATTTT
CDR3 protein: CASSAGWGDTQYF
D gene: .
J gene: TRBJ2-3
V gene: TRBV2
clone size: .

CDR3 DNA: TGTGCCCGGCAACCCGGGGCCTTTAACTATGGCTACACCTTC
CDR3 protein: CARQPGAFNYGYTF
D gene: .
J gene: TRBJ1-2
V gene: TRBV30
clone size: few

CDR3 DNA: TGTGCCAGCAGCCCTGCCGGCCATCAGATCTCTGGAAACACCATATATTTT
CDR3 protein: CASSPAGHQISGNTIYF
D gene: .
J gene: TRBJ1-3
V gene: TRBV9
clone size: .